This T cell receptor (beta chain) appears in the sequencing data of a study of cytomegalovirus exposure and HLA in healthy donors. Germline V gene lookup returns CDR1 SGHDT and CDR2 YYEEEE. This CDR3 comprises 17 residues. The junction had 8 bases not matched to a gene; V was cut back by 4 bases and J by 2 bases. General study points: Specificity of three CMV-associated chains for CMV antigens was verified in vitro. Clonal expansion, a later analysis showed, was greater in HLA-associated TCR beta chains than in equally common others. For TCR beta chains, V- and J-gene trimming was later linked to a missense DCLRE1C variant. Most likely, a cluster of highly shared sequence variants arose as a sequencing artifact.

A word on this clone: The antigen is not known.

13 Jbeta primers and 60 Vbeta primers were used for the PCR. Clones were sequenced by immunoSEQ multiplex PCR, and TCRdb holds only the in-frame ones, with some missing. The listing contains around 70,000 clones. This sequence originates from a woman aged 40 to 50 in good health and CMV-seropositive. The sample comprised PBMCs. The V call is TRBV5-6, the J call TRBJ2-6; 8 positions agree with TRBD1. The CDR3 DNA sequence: TGTGCCAGCAGCGACGTACAGGGGGAGACTGGGGCCAACGTCCTGACTTTC. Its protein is CASSDVQGETGANVLTF.